This T cell receptor (beta chain) was identified during a study of vaccination and CD4 T cells after COVID-19 (dated by TCRdb to the early 2020s). The study in broad terms: Convalescent patients had a positive SARS-CoV-2 result on nasal swab PCR, and of these patients, several had mild disease and one had severe disease. Six males and four females were included in the convalescent cohort, with two Hispanic individuals, seven Caucasians, two Asians and one multiracial person represented. Participants got two doses of the Pfizer-BioNTech BNT162b2 vaccine (n=8) or two doses of the Moderna mRNA-1273 vaccine (n=2). Post-COVID blood samples were collected from convalescent patients a median of about 92 days after diagnosis, with a range of roughly 30 to 161 days. Post-vaccine blood samples were obtained a median of approximately 74 days after the second vaccine dose, with a range of roughly 14 to 241 days. Overlapping spike peptide pools from SARS-CoV-2 and from the common cold coronaviruses HCoV-NL63, HCoV-OC43 and HCoV-229E were used as culture stimuli. As controls, cultures received a CEFX viral epitope pool (the positive control), an HIV-1 Nef peptide pool (the negative control), or no peptide at all. In 10 COVID-19 convalescent patients and several infection-naive healthy vaccine recipients, the spike-specific CD4+ TCR repertoire before mRNA vaccination was compared with the repertoire after mRNA vaccination. Broad study findings and their caveats: In convalescent patients, nearly all vaccine-specific clones (304 of 307) were found to be mono-reactive for SARS-CoV-2 spike rather than cross-reactive with common cold coronaviruses. Among convalescent patients, a median about 87% of the SARS-CoV-2-reactive clones seen after vaccination appeared only after vaccination, which suggests priming specific to the vaccine. Although the median number of SARS-CoV-2-reactive clonotypes went up from around 19 after infection to some 40 after vaccination, the increase was not significant. Only a relatively small number of convalescent patients were included in the study, and early timepoints following natural infection were not analyzed.

At the junction V is shortened by 3 bases and J by 3 bases; bases outside the gene matches: 7. The CDR3 measures 15 amino acids from cysteine to phenylalanine. This entry keeps only the CDR3 DNA: 45 bases, framed from base 1. As encoded in the germline V gene, CDR1 is MDHEN while CDR2 is SYDVKM. This specimen's treatment or condition label, interpreted: roughly ten-day PBMC culture with coronavirus spike peptide pools or control peptides (ViraFEST assay). The study used the ViraFEST assay, which expanded antigen-specific T cells with peptide pools and then identified expanded clonotypes by TCR sequencing. The convalescent patients' positive SARS-CoV-2 PCR tests were from March to December 2020, which was before the Alpha, Beta and Delta variants emerged in the United States. PBMCs were cultured at about 2 million per well in IMDM supplemented with approximately 5.4% human AB serum and about 10 IU/ml IL-2, with about 11 ug/ml peptide pools added. Half of the culture medium was replaced with fresh IL-2-containing medium on days 3 and 7. After 10 to 11 days of culture, CD4+ T cells were isolated by negative selection using the EasySep CD4+ T cell isolation kit. PBMCs were separated from whole blood using Ficoll-Paque Plus gradient centrifugation and then either used fresh or cryopreserved at -140C. Culture conditions were generally each tested in triplicate wells.

A remark on this clonotype: This receptor's antigen is unknown. No much larger clonotype is one base removed from it; base qualities were not supplied.

Libraries were made using PCR. DNA from cultured CD4+ T cells was subjected to TCR sequencing with the Oncomine TCR Beta short-read assay at the Johns Hopkins FTIC core. Genomic DNA was extracted from the cultured CD4+ T cells with the QIAamp micro DNA kit. Oncomine TCR Beta libraries from cultured CD4+ T cells were pooled with unique dual indexes and sequenced on an Illumina iSeq 100. The authors' pipeline ran thus. Non-productive sequences were filtered out, and CDR3s that did not start with C, did not end with F or W, or were shorter than 7 amino acids were discarded. Antigen-specific clonotypes were identified using the MANAFEST web application through comparison of peptide-stimulated wells with reference and other culture wells. An FDR below 0.05, an odds ratio above 5, and a productive frequency above 0.1% in at least two of three replicate wells were required for clones to be considered positive. A clonotype was classed as cross-reactive if the clonotype showed significant expansion both in SARS-CoV-2 spike wells and in at least one common cold coronavirus spike condition. CDR3 homology was assessed with Levenshtein distances (stringdist) and unrooted phylogenetic trees (ape) in R version 3.6.1. TCRdb trimmed the raw reads at Q25, called clones with MiXCR and kept productive beta chains. Each record represents a unique CDR3 protein, reported with the most common genes and DNA among its rows. The V and J calls and clone size come from TCRdb's table, not from the authors' own analysis. This sample lists 9,500 to 10,000 distinct CDR3 sequences; roughly 70% were detected once. Jointly, the top ten make up around a third of the sample.

The V and J segments used are TRBV28 and TRBJ1-2, with 7 bases matching TRBD1. Sequencing was performed on CD4+ T cells from blood, cultured in vitro. The TCR was taken from a human donor who had recovered from COVID-19. CDR3 protein: CASSFGQATYYGYTF. The bases are TGTGCCAGCAGTTTCGGACAGGCCACCTACTATGGCTACACCTTC.